The 32 T cell receptor beta chains below were found in one sample sequenced in a study of PD-L1 blockade in urothelial cancer. Repertoires were generated with immunoSEQ multiplex PCR, while TCRdb's copy carries only in-frame clones and drops some. Of roughly 49,000 clones in the sample, around 84% are singletons; the top ten hold 20% to 25%. This sample's time point: pretreatment peripheral blood. Here the sequenced sample was PBMCs, taken around atezolizumab (anti-PD-L1) treatment. Source of these receptors: a man aged 60-69 years with urothelial cancer.

V gene TRBV5-6 combines with J gene TRBJ1-5, with TRBD1 matching over 9 bases. The ends lost 8 bases at V and 4 bases at J; junction bases unmatched: 16. The CDR3 runs 17 residues. Germline V gives CDR1 SGHDT, CDR2 YYEEEE. CDR3 bases: TGTGCCAGGTTGGGGACAGGGTACGTAGAGGGGAATCAGCCCCAGCATTTT. As protein: CARLGTGYVEGNQPQHF. Variable domain in full (rest from reference TRBV5-6 and TRBJ1-5): DAGVTQSPTHLIKTRGQQVTLRCSPKSGHDTVSWYQQALGQGPQFIFQYYEEEERQRGNFPDRFSGHQFPNYSSELNVNALLLGDSALYLCARLGTGYVEGNQPQHFGDGTRLSIL.

This clone was observed a handful of times. The genes are TRBV4-1 and TRBJ1-5; 7 positions match TRBD1. CDR1 and CDR2 (germline): MGHRA, YSYEKL. This CDR3 spans 16 amino acids. The V gene end was trimmed by 4 bases and the J gene end by 1 base; junction bases not matched to a gene: 7. This CDR3 reads CASSPRQGGSNQPQHF. Written as DNA, the CDR3 is TGCGCCAGCAGCCCCCGACAGGGCGGCAGCAATCAGCCCCAGCATTTT.

The chain is built from TRBV2 and TRBJ2-1, with 7 bases aligning to TRBD2. Germline V gene sequence: CDR1 SNHLY, CDR2 FYNNEI. The CDR3 has 15 amino acids. After removal of 7 bases from V and 0 bases from J, the junction contained 6 bases not matched to a gene. The CDR3 loop reads CASKSGAPSYNEQFF. The CDR3 DNA follows: TGTGCCAGCAAAAGCGGGGCGCCCTCCTACAATGAGCAGTTCTTC.

The chain employs TRBV7-9 and TRBJ2-5, with TRBD1 identical over 7 bases. CDR3 length equals 14 residues. Trimming at V came to 5 bases and at J to 0 bases, leaving 3 bases not matched to a gene. The germline gives CDR1 SEHNR, CDR2 FQNEAQ (reference sequence). CDR3 sequence (DNA): TGTGCCAGCAGCGGGGGACAGTACCAAGAGACCCAGTACTTC. Amino acid sequence: CASSGGQYQETQYF.

The gene calls are TRBV11-1 and TRBJ2-7, with D perhaps matching TRBD1 (5 bases). With 1 base removed from V and 4 bases from J, the gap between germline ends came to 14 bases. The CDR3 spans 15 residues. Per the germline V gene, CDR1 is SGHAT and CDR2 is FQDESV (reference sequence). The CDR3 DNA reads TGTGCCAGCAGCTTAGACAGAAACAGGTGGTACGAGCAGTACTTC. It yields the protein CASSLDRNRWYEQYF.

This clone has only a few counts. The chain uses TRBV30 and TRBJ1-1, with D possibly matching TRBD1 (5 bases). Germline V gene lookup returns CDR1 GTSNPN and CDR2 SVGIG (reference sequence). Between the trimmed V and J ends, which lost 2 bases and 5 bases, there was a span of 12 bases. This CDR3 has 13 residues. The CDR3 here is CAWSPQAGTEAFF. The CDR3, as DNA: TGTGCCTGGAGTCCACAGGCTGGAACTGAAGCTTTCTTT.

The chain uses TRBV2 and TRBJ1-2, with D unresolved. Germline CDR1 SNHLY, CDR2 FYNNEI. The ends were cut back, 1 base at V and 2 bases at J, with 8 bases in the middle. The CDR3 consists of 14 residues. The CDR3 spells CASSEDRSNYGYTF. In nucleotides, the CDR3 is TGTGCCAGCAGTGAAGACAGATCCAACTATGGCTACACCTTC.

The chain combines TRBV19 with TRBJ2-7; D possibly corresponds to TRBD1 (7 bases). From germline, CDR1 is LNHDA and CDR2 SQIVND (reference sequence). The CDR3 runs to 13 residues. Trimming removed 8 bases at V and 4 bases at J, with 15 bases between. The CDR3: CASGGQGEYEQYF. The CDR3 DNA reads as TGTGCCAGTGGGGGGCAGGGGGAATACGAGCAGTACTTC.

This clone has just one count. The chain has TRBV30 and TRBJ2-2; TRBD1 might be the D (6 bases). CDR1 is GTSNPN, CDR2 SVGIG, per germline (reference sequence). V was cut by 2 bases and J by 7 bases, with 17 bases left in between. The CDR3 loop spans 15 amino acids. In DNA, the CDR3 is TGTGCCTGGAGTCCCCCACAGGGCTGGGTCGGGGAGCTGTTTTTT. Residues: CAWSPPQGWVGELFF.

The count of this clone is one. The chain is built from TRBV27 and TRBJ2-7, with TRBD2 matching 14 bases. Germline values: CDR1 MNHEY, CDR2 SMNVEV (reference sequence). The V and J ends lost 4 bases and 3 bases, in that order; junction bases with no gene match: 2. This CDR3 has 15 amino acids. Here the CDR3 reads CASSYGTSGSYEQYF. As DNA, the CDR3 is TGTGCCAGCAGTTATGGGACTAGCGGGAGCTACGAGCAGTACTTC.

The chain uses TRBV5-4 and TRBJ1-1; weak D call: TRBD1 (6 bases). Germline V lookup: CDR1 SGHNT, CDR2 YYREEE (reference sequence). Trimming pared 5 bases from V and 2 bases from J, leaving 16 bases between. The CDR3 is 15 residues long. The CDR3 DNA reads as TGTGCCAGCAGTTACCCCGGGACACCAAACACTGAAGCTTTCTTT. It yields the protein CASSYPGTPNTEAFF.

The chain recombines TRBV9 with TRBJ2-7, with D possibly TRBD1 on 6 matching bases. This CDR3 has 12 amino acids. The V end lost 3 bases, the J end lost 3 bases, and 7 bases lay between the germline ends. Germline V lookup: CDR1 SGDLS, CDR2 YYNGEE. The CDR3 sequence: CASSADSYEQYF. The CDR3 bases are TGTGCCAGCAGCGCGGACAGCTACGAGCAGTACTTC.

The gene calls are TRBV27 and TRBJ2-1; D remains unclear. The germline V and J ends were trimmed by 6 bases and 3 bases, with 18 bases remaining between them. The CDR3 is 16 residues long. In germline, CDR1 is MNHEY, CDR2 SMNVEV (reference sequence). The CDR3 loop reads CASSLTESRFYNEQFF. CDR3 bases: TGTGCCAGCAGCTTGACGGAGTCTCGCTTCTACAATGAGCAGTTCTTC.

The chain employs TRBV9 and TRBJ2-1; D is perhaps TRBD2 (7 bases). The V gene lost 4 bases and the J gene lost 4 bases, with 21 bases spanning the gap. CDR1 and CDR2 (germline): SGDLS, YYNGEE. This CDR3 comprises 17 residues. The DNA for the CDR3 is TGTGCCAGCAGCATCCATGGGGGCGGGAGTGGGTACAATGAGCAGTTCTTC. Residues: CASSIHGGGSGYNEQFF.

This clone came up a few times. The genes are TRBV4-1 and TRBJ2-5; TRBD1 aligns across 10 bases. The CDR3 totals 16 residues. V dropped 0 bases and J dropped 5; count of bases not matched to a gene: 6. Germline-derived CDR1 and CDR2 are MGHRA and YSYEKL. The CDR3 is CASSQEGGQGGETQYF. DNA for the CDR3: TGCGCCAGCAGCCAAGAGGGAGGACAGGGGGGGGAGACCCAGTACTTC.

This chain uses TRBV9 with TRBJ1-5; D is unresolved. The ends were cut back, 0 bases at V and 4 bases at J, with 14 bases in the middle. CDR3 length: 16 amino acids. Germline CDR1 and CDR2: SGDLS and YYNGEE. The CDR3 region is CASSVGEGGGNQPQHF. CDR3 sequence (DNA): TGTGCCAGCAGCGTAGGTGAGGGAGGAGGGAATCAGCCCCAGCATTTT.

The V call is TRBV18, the J call TRBJ2-7, with 13 bases aligning to TRBD2. This CDR3 is built from 15 residues. Germline CDR1 and CDR2: KGHSH and LQKENI. J gave up 4 bases and V 2 bases, and 2 bases lay outside the gene matches. The CDR3 region has the DNA TGTGCCAGCTCACCAGGGACTAGCGGGGTATACGAGCAGTACTTC. This codes for CASSPGTSGVYEQYF.

This clone has at least ten counts. This rearrangement joins TRBV29-1 to TRBJ2-7, with 7 positions matching TRBD2. The CDR3 is 14 residues long. Per germline, CDR1 SQVTM and CDR2 ANQGSEA. Trimming cost V 5 bases and J 9 bases; bases outside gene matches: 16. CDR3 protein: CSVISASGRSVQYF. CDR3 in DNA: TGCAGCGTTATCAGTGCTAGCGGACGATCCGTGCAGTACTTC.

The rearrangement uses TRBV15 and TRBJ1-1, with a possible D match to TRBD1 (5 bases). Germline assignment: CDR1 LNHNV and CDR2 YYDKDF (reference sequence). CDR3 length: 16 residues. Trimming removed 1 base at V and 0 bases at J, with 12 bases between. This CDR3 is CATSRAPGPMNTEAFF. The CDR3 DNA follows: TGTGCCACCAGCAGAGCCCCAGGGCCCATGAACACTGAAGCTTTCTTT.

J is TRBJ1-2 and V is TRBV2; D unresolved. Trimming removed 6 bases at V and 10 bases at J, with 18 bases between. Looked up from germline, CDR1 is SNHLY and CDR2 is FYNNEI. CDR3 length equals 13 residues. This CDR3 is CASSPQLGEDYTF. DNA for the CDR3: TGTGCCAGCAGCCCCCAGCTGGGAGAAGACTACACCTTC.

This clone was picked up one time. The CDR3 reads CASSPTSGGETQYF. CDR3 in DNA: TGTGCCAGCTCACCAACTAGCGGGGGAGAGACCCAGTACTTC. The chain combines TRBV18 with TRBJ2-5; TRBD2 matches at 11 bases. V lost 2 bases and J lost 4; bases outside the gene matches: 0. CDR1 KGHSH and CDR2 LQKENI come from the germline V gene. The CDR3 extends over 14 amino acids.

The rearrangement links TRBV5-1 to TRBJ2-5; D is undetermined. The germline gives CDR1 SGHRS, CDR2 YFSETQ. Trimming cost V 0 bases and J 5 bases, with 8 bases left between them. This CDR3 is 13 amino acids long. CDR3 DNA: TGCGCCAGCAGCTTGGGTCTCCGGGAGACCCAGTACTTC. It yields the protein CASSLGLRETQYF.

Note on this clone: Other DNA variants within this sample encode the same CDR3. The rearrangement uses TRBV5-1 and TRBJ1-1; TRBD1 matches at 8 bases. The CDR3 extends over 14 amino acids. The germline gives CDR1 SGHRS, CDR2 YFSETQ. V was pared by 4 bases and J by 1 base, with 3 bases of the junction left unmatched. The CDR3 DNA reads as TGCGCCAGCAGCCCCGGGACAGGGAACACTGAAGCTTTCTTT. This sequence encodes CASSPGTGNTEAFF.

The rearrangement uses TRBV29-1 and TRBJ2-3; D might be TRBD1 (5 bases). Germline V gene lookup returns CDR1 SQVTM and CDR2 ANQGSEA. This CDR3 spans 11 amino acids. The ends were cut back, 5 bases at V and 4 bases at J, with 7 bases in the middle. The CDR3 DNA sequence: TGCAGCGTTTCAGGGCCAGATACGCAGTATTTT. Translated: CSVSGPDTQYF.

A few counts support this clone. The rearrangement links TRBV6-1 to TRBJ2-1; D is unclear. Trimming removed 5 bases at V and 4 bases at J, with 6 bases between. This CDR3 comprises 12 residues. The germline V gene has CDR1 MNHNS and CDR2 SASEGT. For the CDR3, the DNA is TGTGCCAGCAGTAGCCGATACAATGAGCAGTTCTTC. Translated: CASSSRYNEQFF.

This rearrangement joins TRBV2 to TRBJ1-1; 7 bases agree with TRBD1. The trim removed 6 bases at V and 1 base at J, leaving 8 bases unmatched. Germline values: CDR1 SNHLY, CDR2 FYNNEI. This CDR3 has 15 amino acids. CDR3 sequence reads: CASSPREGANTEAFF. CDR3 bases: TGTGCCAGCAGCCCCCGTGAGGGGGCGAACACTGAAGCTTTCTTT. The variable domain in full, completed from reference TRBV2 and TRBJ1-1, reads EPEVTQTPSHQVTQMGQEVILRCVPISNHLYFYWYRQILGQKVEFLVSFYNNEISEKSEIFDDQFSVERPDGSNFTLKIRSTKLEDSAMYFCASSPREGANTEAFFGQGTRLTVV.

This clone was observed once. This chain joins TRBV4-3 and TRBJ2-3; D is uncertain. Germline CDR1 and CDR2: LGHNA and YSLEER. Trimming cost V 4 bases and J 6 bases, with 11 bases left between them. The CDR3 covers 13 residues. CDR3: CASSLATGDTQYF. CDR3 in DNA: TGCGCCAGCAGCCTCGCAACGGGTGATACGCAGTATTTT.

The genes are TRBV7-8 and TRBJ2-7; TRBD2 might be the D (6 bases). CDR1 and CDR2 from the germline V gene are SGHVS and FQNEAQ. V shed 1 base and J shed 6 bases, with 13 bases lying between them. The CDR3 consists of 14 residues. This CDR3 is CASSLDGGVGEQYF. The CDR3 nucleotides read TGTGCCAGCAGCTTAGACGGGGGAGTGGGCGAGCAGTACTTC. The full variable domain, with the rest looked up from reference TRBV7-8 and TRBJ2-7, is GAGVSQSPRYKVAKRGQDVALRCDPISGHVSLFWYQQALGQGPEFLTYFQNEAQLDKSGLPSDRFFAERPEGSVSTLKIQRTQQEDSAVYLCASSLDGGVGEQYFGPGTRLTVT.

The V call is TRBV9, the J call TRBJ2-1; D may be TRBD2 (5 bases). The V gene's germline CDR1 is SGDLS and CDR2 YYNGEE. This CDR3 has 13 amino acids. V lost 5 bases to trimming and J lost 12 bases, with 18 bases between them. The CDR3 spells CASSGRPYQPQFF. The DNA for the CDR3 is TGTGCCAGCAGTGGGAGACCATACCAGCCGCAGTTCTTC. Combining the CDR3 with reference TRBV9 and TRBJ2-1 gives the whole variable domain DSGVTQTPKHLITATGQRVTLRCSPRSGDLSVYWYQQSLDQGLQFLIQYYNGEERAKGNILERFSAQQFPDLHSELNLSSLELGDSALYFCASSGRPYQPQFFGPGTRLTVL.

This rearrangement joins TRBV9 to TRBJ2-5; D might be TRBD2 (7 bases). Germline loops: CDR1 SGDLS, CDR2 YYNGEE. The length of the CDR3 is 15 residues. V was cut by 0 bases and J by 2 bases, with 11 bases left in between. The CDR3 is CASSVAGGKQETQYF. The CDR3 bases are TGTGCCAGCAGCGTAGCGGGGGGCAAACAAGAGACCCAGTACTTC.

The chain links TRBV4-2 to TRBJ2-1, with 9 bases fitting TRBD1. Trimming removed 2 bases from V and 0 bases from J; junction bases left unmatched: 17. The CDR3 totals 21 residues. The germline V gene has CDR1 LGHNA and CDR2 YNFKEQ. CDR3 sequence: CASSQHYDRGFPGVSYNEQFF. CDR3 nucleotides: TGTGCCAGCAGCCAACACTACGACAGGGGGTTTCCGGGAGTCTCCTACAATGAGCAGTTCTTC.

V gene TRBV7-3 combines with J gene TRBJ2-1; 9 bases align to TRBD2. Per the germline V gene, CDR1 is SGHTA and CDR2 is FQGTGA. The V and J ends lost 5 bases and 6 bases, in that order; junction bases with no gene match: 8. The CDR3 totals 15 residues. The CDR3 region is CASSRLAGGLNEQFF. In nucleotides, the CDR3 is TGTGCCAGCAGCAGATTGGCGGGGGGGCTCAATGAGCAGTTCTTC.